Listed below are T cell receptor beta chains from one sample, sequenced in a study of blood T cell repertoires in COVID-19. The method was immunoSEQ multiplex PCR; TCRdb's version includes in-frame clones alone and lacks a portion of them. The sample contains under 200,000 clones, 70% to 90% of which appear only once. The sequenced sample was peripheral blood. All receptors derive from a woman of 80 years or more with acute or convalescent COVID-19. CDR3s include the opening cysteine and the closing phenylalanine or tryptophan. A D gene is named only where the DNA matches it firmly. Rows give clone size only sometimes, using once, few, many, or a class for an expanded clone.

CDR3 protein: CASSLSFARNEQFF
CDR3 DNA: TGTGCCAGCAGTTTATCCTTTGCGAGGAATGAGCAGTTCTTC
J gene: TRBJ2-1
V gene: TRBV28
CDR3 length: 14
clone size: NA
D gene: NA

CDR3 protein: CASSPGGTGANTEAFF
CDR3 DNA: TGCGCCAGCAGCCCTGGGGGGACAGGGGCTAACACTGAAGCTTTCTTT
J gene: TRBJ1-1
V gene: TRBV5-1
CDR3 length: 16
clone size: NA
D gene: TRBD1

CDR3 protein: CASIRAGAGNEQFF
CDR3 DNA: TGTGCCAGCATCAGAGCGGGAGCGGGAAATGAGCAGTTCTTC
J gene: TRBJ2-1
V gene: TRBV7-2
CDR3 length: 14
clone size: NA
D gene: TRBD2

CDR3 protein: CASSTSGQNTEAFF
CDR3 DNA: TGCGCCAGCAGCACGTCGGGACAGAACACTGAAGCTTTCTTT
J gene: TRBJ1-1
V gene: TRBV5-1
CDR3 length: 14
clone size: NA
D gene: NA

CDR3 protein: CASSNRVKVGDTEAFF
CDR3 DNA: TGTGCCAGCAGTAACAGGGTAAAGGTAGGGGACACTGAAGCTTTCTTT
J gene: TRBJ1-1
V gene: TRBV3-1/TRBV3-2
CDR3 length: 16
clone size: NA
D gene: NA

CDR3 protein: CASSLINGVGQPQHF
CDR3 DNA: TGTGCCAGCAGCTTAATCAACGGGGTCGGCCAGCCCCAGCATTTT
J gene: TRBJ1-5
V gene: TRBV7-2
CDR3 length: 15
clone size: NA
D gene: NA

CDR3 protein: CASSSYGQPGNTIYF
CDR3 DNA: TGTGCCAGCAGTTCTTATGGACAGCCTGGAAACACCATATATTTT
J gene: TRBJ1-3
V gene: TRBV27
CDR3 length: 15
clone size: NA
D gene: NA

CDR3 protein: CASSQDPSGRSGELFF
CDR3 DNA: TGCGCCAGCAGCCAAGATCCTAGCGGGAGGTCCGGGGAGCTGTTTTTT
J gene: TRBJ2-2
V gene: TRBV4-3
CDR3 length: 16
clone size: NA
D gene: TRBD2

CDR3 protein: CASSPAASADTQYF
CDR3 DNA: TGTGCCAGCTCACCTGCTGCTTCCGCGGATACGCAGTATTTT
J gene: TRBJ2-3
V gene: TRBV18
CDR3 length: 14
clone size: NA
D gene: NA

CDR3 protein: CASSYTRSTGELFF
CDR3 DNA: TGTGCCAGCAGCTACACTAGGAGCACCGGGGAGCTGTTTTTT
J gene: TRBJ2-2
V gene: TRBV5-5
CDR3 length: 14
clone size: NA
D gene: NA

CDR3 protein: CASSSPGQGAAEAFF
CDR3 DNA: TGCGCCAGCAGCTCCCCGGGACAGGGGGCGGCTGAAGCTTTCTTT
J gene: TRBJ1-1
V gene: TRBV5-1
CDR3 length: 15
clone size: few
D gene: TRBD1

CDR3 protein: CASSLDGQSLNSPLHF
CDR3 DNA: TGTGCCAGCAGCTTGGATGGGCAGTCGCTAAATTCACCCCTCCACTTT
J gene: TRBJ1-6
V gene: TRBV5-4
CDR3 length: 16
clone size: NA
D gene: NA

CDR3 protein: CASSPYGQGTVGNTIYF
CDR3 DNA: TGTGCCAGCTCACCTTATGGACAGGGGACAGTTGGAAACACCATATATTTT
J gene: TRBJ1-3
V gene: TRBV18
CDR3 length: 17
clone size: NA
D gene: TRBD1

CDR3 protein: CASTPPPSRDTQYF
CDR3 DNA: TGTGCCAGTACCCCGCCCCCGAGTAGAGATACGCAGTATTTT
J gene: TRBJ2-3
V gene: TRBV7-2
CDR3 length: 14
clone size: NA
D gene: NA

CDR3 protein: CASSPPMNTEAFF
CDR3 DNA: TGTGCCAGCAGTCCCCCTATGAACACTGAAGCTTTCTTT
J gene: TRBJ1-1
V gene: TRBV6-5
CDR3 length: 13
clone size: few
D gene: NA

CDR3 protein: CASSVAAQRRYNEQFF
CDR3 DNA: TGTGCCAGCAGCGTAGCTGCGCAGCGGAGATACAATGAGCAGTTCTTC
J gene: TRBJ2-1
V gene: TRBV9
CDR3 length: 16
clone size: few
D gene: NA

CDR3 protein: CASSVGLAGAGLGETQYF
CDR3 DNA: TGTGCCAGCAGCGTGGGACTAGCGGGAGCGGGACTGGGAGAGACCCAGTACTTC
J gene: TRBJ2-5
V gene: TRBV9
CDR3 length: 18
clone size: NA
D gene: TRBD2

CDR3 protein: CASSYSTGIAEAFF
CDR3 DNA: TGTGCCAGCAGTTACTCGACGGGGATCGCTGAAGCTTTCTTT
J gene: TRBJ1-1
V gene: TRBV6-6
CDR3 length: 14
clone size: NA
D gene: NA

CDR3 protein: CASSQGQGRVTEAFF
CDR3 DNA: TGCGCCAGCAGCCAAGGACAGGGACGGGTAACTGAAGCTTTCTTT
J gene: TRBJ1-1
V gene: TRBV4-3
CDR3 length: 15
clone size: NA
D gene: TRBD1

CDR3 protein: CASSLGRWGHEQFF
CDR3 DNA: TGTGCCAGCAGCTTAGGGCGGTGGGGCCATGAGCAGTTCTTC
J gene: TRBJ2-1
V gene: TRBV7-2
CDR3 length: 14
clone size: NA
D gene: NA

CDR3 protein: CASSSSTDTQYF
CDR3 DNA: TGTGCCAGCAGCTCCTCGACAGATACGCAGTATTTT
J gene: TRBJ2-3
V gene: TRBV7-2
CDR3 length: 12
clone size: NA
D gene: NA

CDR3 protein: CASSLESLANYGYTF
CDR3 DNA: TGTGCCAGCAGCTTAGAGAGTTTGGCTAACTATGGCTACACCTTC
J gene: TRBJ1-2
V gene: TRBV7-2
CDR3 length: 15
clone size: NA
D gene: NA

CDR3 protein: CACLPGAGARDTQYF
CDR3 DNA: TGTGCCTGCCTCCCAGGAGCGGGCGCCCGAGATACGCAGTATTTT
J gene: TRBJ2-3
V gene: TRBV30
CDR3 length: 15
clone size: once
D gene: NA

CDR3 protein: CASSLRLAGGPSTDTQYF
CDR3 DNA: TGTGCCAGCAGCTTGCGACTAGCGGGTGGGCCTAGCACAGATACGCAGTATTTT
J gene: TRBJ2-3
V gene: TRBV5-8
CDR3 length: 18
clone size: NA
D gene: TRBD2

CDR3 protein: CASSQGDTQYF
CDR3 DNA: TGTGCCAGCAGCCAGGGGGATACGCAGTATTTT
J gene: TRBJ2-3
V gene: TRBV5-6
CDR3 length: 11
clone size: once
D gene: NA